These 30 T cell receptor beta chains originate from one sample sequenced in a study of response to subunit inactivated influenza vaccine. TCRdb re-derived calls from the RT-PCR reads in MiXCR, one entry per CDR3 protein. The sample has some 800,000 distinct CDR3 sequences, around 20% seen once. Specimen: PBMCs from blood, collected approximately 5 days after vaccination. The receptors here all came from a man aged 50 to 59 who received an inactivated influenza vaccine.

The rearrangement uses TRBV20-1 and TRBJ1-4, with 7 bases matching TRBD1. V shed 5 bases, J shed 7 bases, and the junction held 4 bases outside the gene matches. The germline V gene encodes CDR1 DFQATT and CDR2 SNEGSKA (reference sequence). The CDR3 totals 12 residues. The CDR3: CSARTGFEKLFF. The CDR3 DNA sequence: TGCAGTGCTCGGACAGGTTTTGAAAAACTGTTTTTT.

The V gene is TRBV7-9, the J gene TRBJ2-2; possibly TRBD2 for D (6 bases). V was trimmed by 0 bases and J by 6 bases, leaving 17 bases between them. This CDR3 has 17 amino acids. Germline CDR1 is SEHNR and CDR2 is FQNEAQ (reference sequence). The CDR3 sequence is CASSLAAGHRAPGELFF. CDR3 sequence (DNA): TGTGCCAGCAGCTTAGCGGCGGGGCATCGAGCACCCGGGGAGCTGTTTTTT.

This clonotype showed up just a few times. The CDR3 reads CAISSTIPDTQYF. CDR3 DNA sequence: TGTGCCATCAGTTCGACTATCCCCGATACGCAGTATTTT. The gene calls are TRBV10-3 and TRBJ2-3, with a possible D match to TRBD2 (5 bases). Germline CDR1 is ENHRY and CDR2 is SYGVKD. This CDR3 has 13 residues. V dropped 5 bases and J dropped 6 bases, with 12 bases sitting between them.

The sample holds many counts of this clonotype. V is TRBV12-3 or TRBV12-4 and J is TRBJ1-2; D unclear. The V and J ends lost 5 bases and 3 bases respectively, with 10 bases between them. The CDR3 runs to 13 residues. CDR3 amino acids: CASSPGTYYGYTF. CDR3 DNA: TGTGCCAGCAGTCCCGGAACTTACTATGGCTACACCTTC.

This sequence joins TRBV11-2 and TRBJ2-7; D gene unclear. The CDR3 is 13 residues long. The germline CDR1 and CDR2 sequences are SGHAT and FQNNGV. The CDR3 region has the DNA TGTGTCTTCCCCCCCCAGCGTTTAGGCGAGCAGTACTTC. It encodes CVFPPQRLGEQYF.

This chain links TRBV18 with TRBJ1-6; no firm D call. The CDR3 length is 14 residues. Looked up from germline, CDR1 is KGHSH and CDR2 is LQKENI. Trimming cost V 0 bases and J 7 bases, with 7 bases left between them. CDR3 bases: TGTGCCAGCTCACCACCGTTTCCGAATTCACCCCTCCACTTT. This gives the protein CASSPPFPNSPLHF.

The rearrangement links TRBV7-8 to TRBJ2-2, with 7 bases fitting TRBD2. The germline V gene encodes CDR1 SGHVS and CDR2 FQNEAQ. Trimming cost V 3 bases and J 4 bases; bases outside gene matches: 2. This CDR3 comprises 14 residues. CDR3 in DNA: TGTGCCAGCAGCTTTGCGGGGGTCACCGGGGAGCTGTTTTTT. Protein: CASSFAGVTGELFF.

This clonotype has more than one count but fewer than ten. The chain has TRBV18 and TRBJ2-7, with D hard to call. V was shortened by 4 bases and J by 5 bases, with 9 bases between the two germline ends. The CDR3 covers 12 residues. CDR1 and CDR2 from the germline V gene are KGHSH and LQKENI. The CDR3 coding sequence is TGTGCCAGCTCACGTGGATTTGACGAGCAGTACTTC. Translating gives CASSRGFDEQYF.

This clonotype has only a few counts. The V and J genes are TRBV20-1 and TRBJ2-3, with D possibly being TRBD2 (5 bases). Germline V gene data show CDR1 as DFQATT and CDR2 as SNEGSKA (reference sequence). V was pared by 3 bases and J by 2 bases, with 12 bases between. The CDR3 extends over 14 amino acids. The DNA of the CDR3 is TGCAGTGCTAGGTGGAGGAGTTACACAGATACGCAGTATTTT. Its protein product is CSARWRSYTDTQYF.

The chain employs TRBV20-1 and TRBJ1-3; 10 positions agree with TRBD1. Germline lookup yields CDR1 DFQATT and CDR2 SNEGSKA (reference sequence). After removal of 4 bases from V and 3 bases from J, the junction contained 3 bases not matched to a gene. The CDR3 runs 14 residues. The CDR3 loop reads CSAKGQGVGNTIYF. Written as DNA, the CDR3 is TGCAGTGCTAAAGGACAGGGGGTTGGAAACACCATATATTTT.

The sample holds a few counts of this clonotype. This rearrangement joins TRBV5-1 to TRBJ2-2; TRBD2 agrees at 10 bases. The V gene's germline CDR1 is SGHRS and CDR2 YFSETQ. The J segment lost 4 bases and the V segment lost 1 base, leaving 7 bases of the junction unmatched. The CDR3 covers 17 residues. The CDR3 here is CASSLILAGDVTGELFF. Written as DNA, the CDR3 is TGCGCCAGCAGCTTGATTCTAGCGGGAGACGTCACCGGGGAGCTGTTTTTT.

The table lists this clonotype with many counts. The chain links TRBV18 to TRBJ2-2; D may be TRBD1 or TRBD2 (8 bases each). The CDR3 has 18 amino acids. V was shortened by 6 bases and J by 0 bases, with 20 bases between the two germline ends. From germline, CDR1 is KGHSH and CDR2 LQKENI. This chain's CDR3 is CASSRRGPSGSNTGELFF. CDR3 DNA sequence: TGTGCCAGCTCCCGCAGGGGGCCTAGCGGGTCGAACACCGGGGAGCTGTTTTTT. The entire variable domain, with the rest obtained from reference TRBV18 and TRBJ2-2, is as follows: NAGVMQNPRHLVRRRGQEARLRCSPMKGHSHVYWYRQLPEEGLKFMVYLQKENIIDESGMPKERFSAEFPKEGPSILRIQQVVRGDSAAYFCASSRRGPSGSNTGELFFGEGSRLTVL.

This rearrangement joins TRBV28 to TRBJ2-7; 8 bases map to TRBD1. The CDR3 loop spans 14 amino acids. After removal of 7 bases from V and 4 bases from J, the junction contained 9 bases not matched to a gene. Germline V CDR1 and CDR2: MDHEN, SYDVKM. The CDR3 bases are TGTGCCAGCACCCCGGGACAGGTGCTTTACGAGCAGTACTTC. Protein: CASTPGQVLYEQYF.

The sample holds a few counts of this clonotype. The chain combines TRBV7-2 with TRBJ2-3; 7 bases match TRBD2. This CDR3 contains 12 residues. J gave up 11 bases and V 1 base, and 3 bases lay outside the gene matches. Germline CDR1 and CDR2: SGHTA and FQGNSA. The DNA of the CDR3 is TGTGCCAGCAGCTTAGTACCGGGGGGGCAGTATTTT. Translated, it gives CASSLVPGGQYF.

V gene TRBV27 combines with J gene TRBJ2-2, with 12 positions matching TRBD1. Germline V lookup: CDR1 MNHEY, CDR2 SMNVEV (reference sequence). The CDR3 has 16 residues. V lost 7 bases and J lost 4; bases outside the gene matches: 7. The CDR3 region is CASTPGTGGITGELFF. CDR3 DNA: TGTGCCAGCACTCCGGGGACAGGGGGCATCACCGGGGAGCTGTTTTTT.

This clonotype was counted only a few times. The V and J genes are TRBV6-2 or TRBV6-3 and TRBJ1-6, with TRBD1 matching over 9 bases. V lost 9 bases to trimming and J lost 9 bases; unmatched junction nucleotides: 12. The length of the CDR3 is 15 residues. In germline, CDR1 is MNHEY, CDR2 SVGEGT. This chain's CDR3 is CASSITGTGISPLHF. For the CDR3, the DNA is TGTGCCAGTAGTATAACCGGGACAGGGATTTCACCCCTCCACTTT.

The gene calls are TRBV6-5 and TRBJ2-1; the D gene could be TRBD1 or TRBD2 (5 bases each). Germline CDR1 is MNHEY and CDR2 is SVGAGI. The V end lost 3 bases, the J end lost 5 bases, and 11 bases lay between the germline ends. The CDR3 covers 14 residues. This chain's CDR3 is CASSYVGPNNEQFF. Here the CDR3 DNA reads TGTGCCAGCAGTTATGTGGGACCGAACAATGAGCAGTTCTTC.

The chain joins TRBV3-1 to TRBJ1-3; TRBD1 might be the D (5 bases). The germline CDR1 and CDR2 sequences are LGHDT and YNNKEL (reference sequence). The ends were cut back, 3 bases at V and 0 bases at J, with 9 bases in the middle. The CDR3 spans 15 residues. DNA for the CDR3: TGTGCCAGCAGCCACAGACAGCACTCTGGAAACACCATATATTTT. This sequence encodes CASSHRQHSGNTIYF.

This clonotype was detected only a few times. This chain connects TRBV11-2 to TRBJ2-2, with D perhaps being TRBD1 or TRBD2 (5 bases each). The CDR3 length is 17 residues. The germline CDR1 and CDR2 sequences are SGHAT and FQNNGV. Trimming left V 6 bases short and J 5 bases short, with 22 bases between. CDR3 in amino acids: CASSSIGTAGPTGELFF. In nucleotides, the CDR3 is TGTGCCAGCAGTTCCATAGGGACGGCAGGGCCTACCGGGGAGCTGTTTTTT.

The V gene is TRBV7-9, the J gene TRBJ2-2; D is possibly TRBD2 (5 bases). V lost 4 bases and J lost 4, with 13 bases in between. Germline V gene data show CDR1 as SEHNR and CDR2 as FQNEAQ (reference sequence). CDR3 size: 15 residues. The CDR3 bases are TGTGCCAGCAGCTCGGACTGGACGAGCACCGGGGAGCTGTTTTTT. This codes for CASSSDWTSTGELFF.

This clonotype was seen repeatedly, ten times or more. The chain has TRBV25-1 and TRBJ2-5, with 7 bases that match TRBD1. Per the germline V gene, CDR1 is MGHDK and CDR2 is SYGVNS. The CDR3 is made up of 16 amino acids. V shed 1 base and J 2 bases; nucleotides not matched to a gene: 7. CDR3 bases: TGTGCCAGCAGTGAATTGGGACAGAGAAATCAAGAGACCCAGTACTTC. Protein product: CASSELGQRNQETQYF.

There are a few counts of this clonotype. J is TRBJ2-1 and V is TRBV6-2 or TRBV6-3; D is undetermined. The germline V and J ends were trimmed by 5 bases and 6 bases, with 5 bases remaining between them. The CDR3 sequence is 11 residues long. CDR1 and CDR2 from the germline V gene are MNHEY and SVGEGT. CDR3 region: CASSDVNEQFF. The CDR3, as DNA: TGTGCCAGCAGTGACGTCAATGAGCAGTTCTTC.

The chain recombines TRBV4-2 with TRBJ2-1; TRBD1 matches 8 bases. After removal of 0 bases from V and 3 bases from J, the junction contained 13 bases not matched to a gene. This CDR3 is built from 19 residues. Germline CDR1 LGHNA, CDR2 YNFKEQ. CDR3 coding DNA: TGTGCCAGCAGCCAAGAGGGGACAGGCTGGGTAGGGGTCTACAATGAGCAGTTCTTC. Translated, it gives CASSQEGTGWVGVYNEQFF.

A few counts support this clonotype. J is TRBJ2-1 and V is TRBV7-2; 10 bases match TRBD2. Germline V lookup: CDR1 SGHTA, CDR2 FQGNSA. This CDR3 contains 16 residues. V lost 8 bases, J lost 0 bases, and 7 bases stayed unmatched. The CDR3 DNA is TGTGCCAGCGGACTAGCGGCACCGAGCTCCTACAATGAGCAGTTCTTC. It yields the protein CASGLAAPSSYNEQFF.

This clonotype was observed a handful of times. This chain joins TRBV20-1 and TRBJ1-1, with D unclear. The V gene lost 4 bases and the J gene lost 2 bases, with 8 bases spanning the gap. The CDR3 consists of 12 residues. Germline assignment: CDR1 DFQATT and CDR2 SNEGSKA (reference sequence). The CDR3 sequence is CSAKHPNTEAFF. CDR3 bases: TGCAGTGCTAAGCACCCTAACACTGAAGCTTTCTTT.

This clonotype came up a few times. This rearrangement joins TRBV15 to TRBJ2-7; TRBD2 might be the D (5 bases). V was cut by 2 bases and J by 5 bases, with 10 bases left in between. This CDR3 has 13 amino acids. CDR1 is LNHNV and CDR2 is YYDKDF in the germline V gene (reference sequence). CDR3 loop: CATSRTRTHEQYF. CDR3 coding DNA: TGTGCCACCAGCAGAACTCGGACTCACGAGCAGTACTTC.

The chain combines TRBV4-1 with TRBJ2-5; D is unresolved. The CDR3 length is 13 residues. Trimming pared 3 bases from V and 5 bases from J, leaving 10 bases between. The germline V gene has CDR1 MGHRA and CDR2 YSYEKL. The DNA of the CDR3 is TGCGCCAGCAGCCACCGTGGTGGGGAGACCCAGTACTTC. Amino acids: CASSHRGGETQYF.

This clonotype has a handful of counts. The CDR3: CASSSRRGATNYGYTF. CDR3 DNA: TGTGCCAGCAGCTCAAGGCGCGGGGCGACGAACTATGGCTACACCTTC. The chain employs TRBV5-6 and TRBJ1-2; D possibly corresponds to TRBD1 (5 bases). The CDR3 has 16 amino acids. V lost 3 bases and J lost 2, with 17 bases in between. Germline V gives CDR1 SGHDT, CDR2 YYEEEE.

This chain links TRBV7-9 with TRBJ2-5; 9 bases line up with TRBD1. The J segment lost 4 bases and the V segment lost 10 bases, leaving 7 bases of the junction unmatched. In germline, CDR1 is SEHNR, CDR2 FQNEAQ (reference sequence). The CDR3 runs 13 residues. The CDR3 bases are TGTGCCACCCGGGACAGGGCCTTAGAGACCCAGTACTTC. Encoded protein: CATRDRALETQYF.

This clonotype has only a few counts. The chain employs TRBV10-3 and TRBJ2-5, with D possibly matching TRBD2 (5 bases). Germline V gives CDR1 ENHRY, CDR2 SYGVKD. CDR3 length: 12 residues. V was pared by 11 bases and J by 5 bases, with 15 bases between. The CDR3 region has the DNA TGTGCCTCCGGAGAGGGAGCGGAGACCCAGTACTTC. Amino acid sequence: CASGEGAETQYF.